Following are 7 T cell receptor beta chains from one sample sequenced in a study of blood T cell repertoires in COVID-19. This table comes from immunoSEQ multiplex PCR, and its TCRdb copy is limited to in-frame clones, with some not included. The sample has approximately 99,000 clones, approximately 80% seen once. Material: peripheral blood. These receptors were obtained from a woman in her 70s with acute or convalescent COVID-19.

J is TRBJ2-3 and V is TRBV3-1 (or the pseudogene TRBV3-2), with D tentatively TRBD2 (5 bases). Germline V gene data show CDR1 as LGHDT and CDR2 as YNNKEL (reference sequence). V was shortened by 6 bases and J by 4 bases, with 11 bases between the two germline ends. The CDR3 spans 13 residues. The CDR3: CASRGSAADTQYF. The CDR3 DNA is TGTGCCAGCAGGGGGAGCGCGGCAGATACGCAGTATTTT.

The genes are TRBV19 and TRBJ2-1; 9 bases fit TRBD2. Germline CDR1 reads LNHDA; CDR2 reads SQIVND (reference sequence). The CDR3 is 14 amino acids. J lost 5 bases, V lost 4 bases, and 3 bases had no gene match. The CDR3 DNA reads TGTGCCAGTAGTAGACTAGCGGTAAACAATGAGCAGTTCTTC. As protein: CASSRLAVNNEQFF.

The J gene is TRBJ2-1, the V gene TRBV11-3; 12 bases agree with TRBD2. CDR3 length equals 19 residues. Trimming cost V 4 bases and J 0 bases; bases outside gene matches: 10. Germline V CDR1 and CDR2: SGHNT, YENEEA. The CDR3 here is CASSSGTSGQESSYNEQFF. The DNA of the CDR3 is TGTGCCAGCAGCTCCGGGACTAGCGGGCAGGAGAGCTCCTACAATGAGCAGTTCTTC.

With respect to this clone: It is unclear where the CDR3 begins or ends on the DNA, so no DNA is shown, and the CDR3 is as TCRdb lists it. This sequence joins TRBV11-3 and TRBJ2-1; the DNA was not compared with TRBD2, the D call given in the table. CDR1 is SGHNT, CDR2 YENEEA, per germline. Inclusive of both ends, the CDR3 amounts to 15 amino acids. The CDR3 reads CASSLDQDFGNEQFF.

J is TRBJ2-7 and V is TRBV6-6; D is undetermined. This CDR3 comprises 12 residues. Germline V lookup: CDR1 MNHNY, CDR2 SVGAGI (reference sequence). Trimming removed 6 bases at V and 0 bases at J, with 6 bases between. The CDR3 spells CASRSGSYEQYV. The CDR3 DNA follows: TGTGCCAGCAGGTCGGGCTCCTACGAGCAGTACGTC.

The chain employs TRBV28 and TRBJ1-2; D possibly corresponds to TRBD1 (6 bases). Trimming took off 4 bases at V and 8 bases at J, with 14 bases between the two ends. Germline assignment: CDR1 MDHEN and CDR2 SYDVKM. CDR3 size: 13 residues. The CDR3 region is CASSSPGGRGYTF. CDR3 nucleotides: TGTGCCAGCAGTTCCCCCGGGGGGCGGGGCTACACCTTC.

This chain joins TRBV18 and TRBJ2-7; D ambiguous. The CDR3 covers 13 residues. Germline V CDR1 and CDR2: KGHSH, LQKENI. The V and J ends lost 0 bases and 0 bases respectively, with 3 bases between them. CDR3 loop: CASSPPSSYEQYF. As DNA, the CDR3 is TGTGCCAGCTCACCACCTAGCTCCTACGAGCAGTACTTC.